This T cell receptor (beta chain) was observed in a study of T-cell memory formation after mild COVID-19 (dated by TCRdb to about 2021). Background on the whole study: Most TCR sequence clusters were specific to one of the two donors. In a couple of donors, T-cell clones that expanded and contracted after mild COVID-19 were tracked by sequencing TCRalpha and TCRbeta repertoires over time. The cohort comprised two young, previously healthy adult volunteers, one female and one male. Broader findings and caveats from the paper: Clones that contracted from day 15 to 85 showed balanced CD4/CD8 phenotypes, whereas a second wave of clones that expanded from day 15 to 37 leaned towards CD4+. Contracting CD4+ clones were found mainly in CM and EM memory subsets, while CD8+ clones were enriched in EMRA. Some responding clones were detected in pre-infection memory, which suggested that pre-existing cross-reactive memory T cells had joined the SARS-CoV-2 response. Whether the second-wave clones peaking on day 37 were SARS-CoV-2 specific was not confirmed. The study covered only a couple of mild cases, and larger cohorts including severe cases with pre-infection samples were considered necessary.

The table lists this clonotype with a few counts. Its antigen remains unidentified. Base qualities are not recorded, but no much larger clone differs from it by a single base. Sequenced on an Illumina NovaSeq 6000. cDNA libraries for TCRalpha and TCRbeta were prepared by 5'RACE using constant-segment primers, with sample barcodes and unique molecular identifiers added. RNA was extracted from every sample with Trizol reagent. Library amplification was performed in two PCR steps, and a second sample barcode and Illumina TruSeq adapters were introduced in the second step. The libraries were sequenced on an Illumina NovaSeq using 2 x 150 bp paired-end reads. As for the original processing: Reads were demultiplexed and collapsed into UMI-guided consensus sequences with migec v1.2.7. Using mixcr v2.1.11, the UMI consensuses were aligned to TRA and TRB V and J templates and assembled into clonotypes. A clonotype was counted as expanded or contracted only when both edgeR and NoisET called the clonotype significant, with the noise models trained on biological replicates. For edgeR calls, the thresholds were a false discovery rate-adjusted p below 0.01 and a log2 fold-change of 1. As an exploratory analysis of dynamics, max-normalized trajectories of the 1000 most abundant clonotypes were examined with PCA combined with hierarchical clustering. Separately sequenced CD4+ and CD8+ repertoires were used to assign the CD4 or CD8 phenotype of responding clones. The public reads were run again by TCRdb, first through fastp at Q25 and then through MiXCR, and only productive beta chains were kept. One record per CDR3 amino acid sequence lists the most common genes and DNA. TCRdb, not the authors, supplied the V and J calls. The sample table contains roughly 150,000 distinct CDR3 sequences; only one count was recorded for about 14% of them. The ten largest account for 11% to 15% of the sample.

PBMCs were isolated by Ficoll-Paque density gradient centrifugation. The sequencing input was PBMCs or a T cell subset sorted from them (not recorded which). The sequence derives from an adult woman who had mild COVID-19 (a few samples of this study predate the infection). The sample titles of this study are shuffled in the database, so cell type and time point are left out; the donor was told from shared clones.

The DNA sequence is given as TGTGCCAGCAGCCAAGTTGTAAGGGGTAATCAGCCCCAGCATTTT. This translates into CASSQVVRGNQPQHF. The receptor chain draws on TRBV3-2 and TRBJ1-5; the D call in the table, TRBD1, was not verified against the DNA. TRBV3-2 has pseudogene status. CDR3 length: 15 amino acids, cysteine to phenylalanine. Only the CDR3 region is kept as DNA, spanning 45 bases read in frame from base 1.